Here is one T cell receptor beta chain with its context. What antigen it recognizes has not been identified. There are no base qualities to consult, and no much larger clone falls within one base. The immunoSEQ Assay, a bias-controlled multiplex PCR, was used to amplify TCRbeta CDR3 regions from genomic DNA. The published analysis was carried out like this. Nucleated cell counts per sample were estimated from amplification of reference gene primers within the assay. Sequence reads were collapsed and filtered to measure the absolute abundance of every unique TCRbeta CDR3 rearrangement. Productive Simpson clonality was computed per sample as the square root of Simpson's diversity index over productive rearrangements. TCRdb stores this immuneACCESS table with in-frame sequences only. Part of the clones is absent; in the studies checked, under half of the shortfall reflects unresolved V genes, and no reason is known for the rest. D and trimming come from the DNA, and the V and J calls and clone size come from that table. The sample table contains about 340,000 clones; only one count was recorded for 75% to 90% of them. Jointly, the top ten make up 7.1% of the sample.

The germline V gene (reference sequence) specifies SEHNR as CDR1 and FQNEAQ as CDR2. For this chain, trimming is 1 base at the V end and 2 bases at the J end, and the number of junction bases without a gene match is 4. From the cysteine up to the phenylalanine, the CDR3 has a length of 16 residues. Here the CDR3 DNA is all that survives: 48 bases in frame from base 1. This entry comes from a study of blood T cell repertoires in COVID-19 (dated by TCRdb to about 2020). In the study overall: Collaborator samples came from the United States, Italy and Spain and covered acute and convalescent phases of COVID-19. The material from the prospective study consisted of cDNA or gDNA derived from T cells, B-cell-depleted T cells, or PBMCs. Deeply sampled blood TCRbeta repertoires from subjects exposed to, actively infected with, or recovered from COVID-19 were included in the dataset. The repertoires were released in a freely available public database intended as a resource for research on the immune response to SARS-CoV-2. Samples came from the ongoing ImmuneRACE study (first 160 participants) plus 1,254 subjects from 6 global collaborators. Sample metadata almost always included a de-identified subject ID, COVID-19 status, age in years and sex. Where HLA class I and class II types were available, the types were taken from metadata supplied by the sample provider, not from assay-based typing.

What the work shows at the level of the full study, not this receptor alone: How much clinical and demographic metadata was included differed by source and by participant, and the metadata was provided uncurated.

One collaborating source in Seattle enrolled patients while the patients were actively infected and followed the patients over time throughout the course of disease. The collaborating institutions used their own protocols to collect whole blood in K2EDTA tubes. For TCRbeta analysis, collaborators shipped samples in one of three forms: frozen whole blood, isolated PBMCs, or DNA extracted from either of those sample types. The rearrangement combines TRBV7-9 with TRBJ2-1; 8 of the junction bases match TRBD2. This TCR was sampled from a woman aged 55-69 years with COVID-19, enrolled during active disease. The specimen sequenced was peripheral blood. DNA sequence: TGTGCCAGCAGCTTAGGTTCCGGGGGGGCCTACAATGAGCAGTTCTTC. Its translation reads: CASSLGSGGAYNEQFF.